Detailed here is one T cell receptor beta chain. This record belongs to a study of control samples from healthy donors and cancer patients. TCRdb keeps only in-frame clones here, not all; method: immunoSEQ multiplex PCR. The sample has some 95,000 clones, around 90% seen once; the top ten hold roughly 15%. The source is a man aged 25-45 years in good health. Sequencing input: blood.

Here the CDR3 DNA reads TGTGCCGTCTTCCATAGTCCTGAGATGGGGGAGCAGTACTTC. It translates to CAVFHSPEMGEQYF. The chain links TRBV7-9 to TRBJ2-7, with D unresolved. With 11 bases removed from V and 7 bases from J, the gap between germline ends came to 24 bases. The CDR3 is 14 residues long. The germline V gene has CDR1 SEHNR and CDR2 FQNEAQ (reference sequence).